This T cell receptor (beta chain) was observed in a study of memory CD8 T cells in hepatitis C reinfection. Study-level background: Two donors resolved primary infection, then developed chronic reinfection. HCV reinfection meant a positive HCV RNA test after two negative tests at least 60 days apart. Between 55 and 20 weeks before reinfection detection, pre-reinfection samples were drawn.

Some clones are missing from TCRdb's copy, which holds only in-frame ones; the method was immunoSEQ multiplex PCR. Among over 50,000 clones listed, nearly 90% were seen once. Sample time point: pre-reinfection, 55 to 20 weeks before reinfection detection. No in vitro expansion preceded TCR sequencing of the sorted cells. At all three reinfection time points, viable CD3+ CD8+ CD45RO- cells from two donors served as controls. This CDR3 has 13 amino acids. After removal of 8 bases from V and 3 bases from J, the junction contained 3 bases not matched to a gene. The germline V gene encodes CDR1 SEHNR and CDR2 FQNEAQ (reference sequence).

The chain couples TRBV7-9 to TRBJ2-1; 8 bases line up with TRBD2. The receptor's source is a man between 18 and 29 years old with hepatitis C virus infection. Sequencing was carried out using naive CD8+ T cells sorted from blood. CDR3 in amino acids: CASVGLGYNEQFF. For the CDR3, the DNA is TGTGCCAGCGTGGGACTAGGCTACAATGAGCAGTTCTTC.